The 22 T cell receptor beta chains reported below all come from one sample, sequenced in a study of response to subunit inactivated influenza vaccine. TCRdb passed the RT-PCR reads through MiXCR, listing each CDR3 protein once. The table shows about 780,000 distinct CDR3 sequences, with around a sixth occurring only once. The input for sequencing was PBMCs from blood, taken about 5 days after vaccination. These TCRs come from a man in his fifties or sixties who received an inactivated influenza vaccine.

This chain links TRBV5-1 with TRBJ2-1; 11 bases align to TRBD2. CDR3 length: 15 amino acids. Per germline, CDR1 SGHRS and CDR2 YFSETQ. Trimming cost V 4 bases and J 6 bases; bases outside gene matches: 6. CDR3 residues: CASSVTSGSGNEQFF. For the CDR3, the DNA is TGCGCCAGCAGCGTAACTAGCGGGAGTGGCAATGAGCAGTTCTTC.

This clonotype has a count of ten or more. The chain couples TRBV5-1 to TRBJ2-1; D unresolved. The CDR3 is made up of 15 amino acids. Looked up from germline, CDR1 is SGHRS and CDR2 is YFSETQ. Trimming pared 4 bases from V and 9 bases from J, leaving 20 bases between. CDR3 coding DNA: TGCGCCAGCAGCGTGCAGGTCATGGAAAATGGTGAGCAGTTCTTC. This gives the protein CASSVQVMENGEQFF.

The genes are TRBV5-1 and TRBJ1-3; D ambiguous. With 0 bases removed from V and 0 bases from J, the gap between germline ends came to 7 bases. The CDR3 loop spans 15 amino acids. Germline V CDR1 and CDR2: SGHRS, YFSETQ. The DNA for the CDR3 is TGCGCCAGCAGCTTGGACACGAGCTCTGGAAACACCATATATTTT. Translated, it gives CASSLDTSSGNTIYF. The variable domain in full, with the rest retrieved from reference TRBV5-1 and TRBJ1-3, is KAGVTQTPRYLIKTRGQQVTLSCSPISGHRSVSWYQQTPGQGLQFLFEYFSETQRNKGNFPGRFSGRQFSNSRSEMNVSTLELGDSALYLCASSLDTSSGNTIYFGEGSWLTVV.

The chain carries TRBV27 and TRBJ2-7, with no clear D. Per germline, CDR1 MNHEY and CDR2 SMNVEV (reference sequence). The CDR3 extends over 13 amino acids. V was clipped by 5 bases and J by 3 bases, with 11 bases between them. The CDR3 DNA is TGTGCCAGCAGTCGGACGGTGATCTACGAGCAGTACTTC. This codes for CASSRTVIYEQYF.

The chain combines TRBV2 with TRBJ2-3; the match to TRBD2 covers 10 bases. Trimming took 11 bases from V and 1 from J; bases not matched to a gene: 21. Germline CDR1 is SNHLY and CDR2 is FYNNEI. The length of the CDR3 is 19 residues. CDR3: CAFSFFPSGRRDRTDTQYF. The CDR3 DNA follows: TGTGCCTTCAGTTTTTTTCCTAGCGGGAGACGGGATCGCACAGATACGCAGTATTTT.

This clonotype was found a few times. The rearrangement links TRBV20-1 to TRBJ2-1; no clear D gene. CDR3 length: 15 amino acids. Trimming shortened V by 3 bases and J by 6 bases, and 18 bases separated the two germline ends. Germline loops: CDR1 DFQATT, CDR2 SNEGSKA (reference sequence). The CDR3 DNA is TGCAGTGCTAGGAACGGCCAAGAGAACCCCAATGAGCAGTTCTTC. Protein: CSARNGQENPNEQFF.

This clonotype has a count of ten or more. CDR3: CASGDNEQFF. For the CDR3, the DNA is TGTGCCAGCGGGGACAATGAGCAGTTCTTC. The gene calls are TRBV7-2 and TRBJ2-1, with D hard to call. V was trimmed by 8 bases and J by 5 bases, leaving 4 bases between them. This CDR3 region has 10 residues. Germline assignment: CDR1 SGHTA and CDR2 FQGNSA.

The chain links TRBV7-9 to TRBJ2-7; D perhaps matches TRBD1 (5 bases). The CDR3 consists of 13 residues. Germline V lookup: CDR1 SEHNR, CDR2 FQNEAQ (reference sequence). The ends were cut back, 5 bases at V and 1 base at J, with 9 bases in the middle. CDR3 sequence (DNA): TGTGCCAGCAGCCACAGGATATCCTACGAGCAGTACTTC. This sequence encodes CASSHRISYEQYF.

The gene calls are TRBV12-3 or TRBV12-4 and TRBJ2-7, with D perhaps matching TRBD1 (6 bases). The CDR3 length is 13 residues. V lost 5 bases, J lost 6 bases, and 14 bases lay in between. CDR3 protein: CASSPGDTLEQYF. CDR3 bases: TGTGCCAGCAGTCCAGGGGACACGCTCGAGCAGTACTTC.

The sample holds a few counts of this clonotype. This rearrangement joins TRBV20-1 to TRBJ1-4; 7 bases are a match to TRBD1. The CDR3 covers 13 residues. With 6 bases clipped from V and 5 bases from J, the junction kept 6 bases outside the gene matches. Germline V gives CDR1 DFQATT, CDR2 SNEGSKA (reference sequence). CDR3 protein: CSARDSANEKLFF. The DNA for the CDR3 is TGCAGTGCCCGGGACAGTGCAAATGAAAAACTGTTTTTT.

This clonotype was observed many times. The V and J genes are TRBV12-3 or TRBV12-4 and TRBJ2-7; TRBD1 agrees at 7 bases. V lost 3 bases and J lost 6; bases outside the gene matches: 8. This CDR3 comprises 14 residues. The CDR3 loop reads CASSFLQTGVEQYF. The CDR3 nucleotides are TGTGCCAGCAGTTTTCTCCAAACAGGGGTCGAGCAGTACTTC.

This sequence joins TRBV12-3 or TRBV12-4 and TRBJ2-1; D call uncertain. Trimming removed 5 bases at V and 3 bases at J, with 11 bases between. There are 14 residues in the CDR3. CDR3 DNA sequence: TGTGCCAGCAGTGATGCGCTGTACTACAATGAGCAGTTCTTC. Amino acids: CASSDALYYNEQFF.

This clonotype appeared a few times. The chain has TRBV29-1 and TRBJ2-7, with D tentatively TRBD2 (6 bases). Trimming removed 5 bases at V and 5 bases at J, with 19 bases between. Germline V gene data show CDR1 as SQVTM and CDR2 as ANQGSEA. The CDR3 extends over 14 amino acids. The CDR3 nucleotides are TGCAGCGTTCCCACTTCAGCGGCGGGGAACGAGCAGTACTTC. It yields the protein CSVPTSAAGNEQYF.

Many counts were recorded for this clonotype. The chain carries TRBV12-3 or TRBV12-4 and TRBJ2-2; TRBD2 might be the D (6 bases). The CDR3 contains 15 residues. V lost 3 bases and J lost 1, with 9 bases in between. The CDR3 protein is CASSFGGRNTGELFF. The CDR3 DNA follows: TGTGCCAGCAGTTTCGGGGGAAGGAACACCGGGGAGCTGTTTTTT.

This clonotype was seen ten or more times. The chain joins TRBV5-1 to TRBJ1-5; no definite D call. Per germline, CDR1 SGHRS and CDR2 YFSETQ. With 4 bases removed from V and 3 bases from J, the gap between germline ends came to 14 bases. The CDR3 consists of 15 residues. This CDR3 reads CASSPLGDPNQPQHF. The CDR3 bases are TGCGCCAGCAGCCCCCTCGGGGATCCCAATCAGCCCCAGCATTTT.

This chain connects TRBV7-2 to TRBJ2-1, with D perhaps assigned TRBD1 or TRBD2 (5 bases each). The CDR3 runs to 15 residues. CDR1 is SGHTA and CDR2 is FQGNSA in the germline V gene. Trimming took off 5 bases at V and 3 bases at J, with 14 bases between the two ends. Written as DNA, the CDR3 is TGTGCCAGCAGCAACAGACGTGGGGGCTACAATGAGCAGTTCTTC. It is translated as CASSNRRGGYNEQFF. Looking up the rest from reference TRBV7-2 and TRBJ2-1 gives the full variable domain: GAGVSQSPSNKVTEKGKDVELRCDPISGHTALYWYRQSLGQGLEFLIYFQGNSAPDKSGLPSDRFSAERTGGSVSTLTIQRTQQEDSAVYLCASSNRRGGYNEQFFGPGTRLTVL.

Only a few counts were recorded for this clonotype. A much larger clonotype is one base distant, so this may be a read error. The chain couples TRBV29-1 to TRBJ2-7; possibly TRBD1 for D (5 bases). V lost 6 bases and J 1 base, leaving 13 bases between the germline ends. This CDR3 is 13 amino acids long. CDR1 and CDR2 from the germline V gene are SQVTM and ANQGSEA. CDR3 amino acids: CSVRQWGSYEQYF. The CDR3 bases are TGCAGCGTAAGACAGTGGGGTTCCTACGAGCAGTACTTC.

The CDR3 DNA is TGCAGTGCTAGAGATCCAACGGGAGGGCCCACCGGGGAGCTGTTTTTT. Encoded protein: CSARDPTGGPTGELFF. V is TRBV20-1 and J is TRBJ2-2; 8 positions match TRBD2. In germline, CDR1 is DFQATT, CDR2 SNEGSKA (reference sequence). The J segment lost 4 bases and the V segment lost 0 bases, leaving 7 bases of the junction unmatched. The CDR3 runs 16 residues.

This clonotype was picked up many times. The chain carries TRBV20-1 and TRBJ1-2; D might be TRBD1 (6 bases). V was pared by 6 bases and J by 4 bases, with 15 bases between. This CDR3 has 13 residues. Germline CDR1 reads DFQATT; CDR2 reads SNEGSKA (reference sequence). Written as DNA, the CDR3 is TGCAGTGCAAACAGGGAACGGGCCTATGGCTACACCTTC. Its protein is CSANRERAYGYTF.

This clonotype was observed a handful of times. CDR3 in amino acids: CASSGTRYTQYF. The CDR3, as DNA: TGTGCCAGCAGCGGAACGCGATATACGCAGTATTTT. The V and J genes are TRBV7-2 and TRBJ2-3; no reliable D call. The length of the CDR3 is 12 residues. Germline lookup yields CDR1 SGHTA and CDR2 FQGNSA. V lost 5 bases, J lost 7 bases, and 10 bases lay in between.

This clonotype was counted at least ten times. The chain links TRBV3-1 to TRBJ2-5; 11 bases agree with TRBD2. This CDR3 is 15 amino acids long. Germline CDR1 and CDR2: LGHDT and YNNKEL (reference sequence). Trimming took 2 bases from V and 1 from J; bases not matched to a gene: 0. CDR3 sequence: CASSQLAGGQETQYF. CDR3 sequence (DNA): TGTGCCAGCAGCCAACTAGCGGGGGGCCAAGAGACCCAGTACTTC.

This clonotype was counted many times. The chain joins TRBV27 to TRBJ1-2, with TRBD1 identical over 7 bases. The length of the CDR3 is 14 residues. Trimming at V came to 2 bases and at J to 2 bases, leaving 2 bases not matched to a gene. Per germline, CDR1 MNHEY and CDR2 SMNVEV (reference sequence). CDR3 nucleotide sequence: TGTGCCAGCAGTTTAGTGGGACAGAACTATGGCTACACCTTC. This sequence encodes CASSLVGQNYGYTF.